The following is a T cell receptor (beta chain) sequence with its context. Its specificity is unknown. Researchers ran the PCR with 60 Vbeta and 13 Jbeta primers. Libraries were prepared by immunoSEQ multiplex PCR; TCRdb keeps only in-frame clonotypes and omits some of them. The sample holds 120,000 or so clones, more than 9% seen once. The data are from a study of cytomegalovirus exposure and HLA in healthy donors. The wider study: The Caucasian-associated ancestry cluster held 65% to 90% of a few hundred genotyped donors.

Study observations and caveats: HLA alleles showed associations with around 15,000 TCR beta sequences in a later analysis, at a 0.05 false discovery rate. Usually a TCR sequence was rare, but some public TCRs were found in many donors. A later analysis linked a missense DCLRE1C variant to TCR beta V- and J-gene trimming.

CDR3 length: 14 amino acids. Trimming shortened V by 1 base and J by 2 bases, and 9 bases separated the two germline ends. Looked up from germline, CDR1 is GTSNPN and CDR2 is SVGIG (reference sequence). V gene TRBV30 combines with J gene TRBJ1-5; D call uncertain. The clonotype comes from a young woman in good health and CMV-seropositive. Sequencing was carried out using PBMCs. The CDR3 protein is CAWSDPRGNQPQHF. CDR3 DNA: TGTGCCTGGAGTGACCCTCGAGGCAATCAGCCCCAGCATTTT.